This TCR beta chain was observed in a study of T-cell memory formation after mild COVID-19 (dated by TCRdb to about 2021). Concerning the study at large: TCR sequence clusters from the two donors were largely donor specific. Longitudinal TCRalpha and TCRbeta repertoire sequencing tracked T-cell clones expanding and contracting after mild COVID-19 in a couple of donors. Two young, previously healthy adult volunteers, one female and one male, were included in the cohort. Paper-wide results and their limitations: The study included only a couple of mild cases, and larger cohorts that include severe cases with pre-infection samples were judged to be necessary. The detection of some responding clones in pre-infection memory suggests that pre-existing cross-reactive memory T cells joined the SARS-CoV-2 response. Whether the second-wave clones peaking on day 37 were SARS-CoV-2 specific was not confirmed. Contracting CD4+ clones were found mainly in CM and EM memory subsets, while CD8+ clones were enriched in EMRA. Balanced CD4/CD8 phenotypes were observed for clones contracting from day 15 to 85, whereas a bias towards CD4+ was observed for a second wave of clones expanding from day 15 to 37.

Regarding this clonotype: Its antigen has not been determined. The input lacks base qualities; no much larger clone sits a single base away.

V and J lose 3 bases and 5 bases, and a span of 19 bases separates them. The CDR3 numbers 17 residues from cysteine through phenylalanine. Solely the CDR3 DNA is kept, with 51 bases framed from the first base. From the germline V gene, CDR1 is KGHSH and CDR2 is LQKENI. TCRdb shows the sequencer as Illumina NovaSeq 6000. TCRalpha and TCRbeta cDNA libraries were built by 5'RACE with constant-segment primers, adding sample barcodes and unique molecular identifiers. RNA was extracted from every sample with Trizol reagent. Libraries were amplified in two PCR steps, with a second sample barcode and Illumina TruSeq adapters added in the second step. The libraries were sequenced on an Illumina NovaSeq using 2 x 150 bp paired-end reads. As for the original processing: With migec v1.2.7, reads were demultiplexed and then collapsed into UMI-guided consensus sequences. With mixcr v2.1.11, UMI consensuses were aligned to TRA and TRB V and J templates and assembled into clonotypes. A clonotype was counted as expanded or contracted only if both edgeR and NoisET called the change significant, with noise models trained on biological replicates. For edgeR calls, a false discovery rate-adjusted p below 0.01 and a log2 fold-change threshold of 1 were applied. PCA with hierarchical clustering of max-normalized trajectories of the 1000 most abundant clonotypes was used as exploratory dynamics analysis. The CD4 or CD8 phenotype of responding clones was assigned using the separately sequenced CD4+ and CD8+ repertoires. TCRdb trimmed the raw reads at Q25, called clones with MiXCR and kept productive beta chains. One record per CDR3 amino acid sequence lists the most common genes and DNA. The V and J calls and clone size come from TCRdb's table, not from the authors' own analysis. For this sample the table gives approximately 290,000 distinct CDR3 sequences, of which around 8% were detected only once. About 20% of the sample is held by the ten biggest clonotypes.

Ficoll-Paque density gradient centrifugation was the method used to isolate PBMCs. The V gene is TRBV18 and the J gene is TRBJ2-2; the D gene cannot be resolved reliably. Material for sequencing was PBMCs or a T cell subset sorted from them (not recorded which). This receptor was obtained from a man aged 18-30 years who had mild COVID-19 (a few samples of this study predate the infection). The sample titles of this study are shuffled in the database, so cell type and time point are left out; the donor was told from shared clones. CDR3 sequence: CASSPRSGPQATGELFF. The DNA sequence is TGTGCCAGCTCACCGCGGTCGGGCCCCCAGGCGACCGGGGAGCTGTTTTTT.